Following are 14 T cell receptor beta chains from one sample sequenced in a study of T cell changes during pregnancy in multiple sclerosis. Sequencing used immunoSEQ multiplex PCR; TCRdb keeps in-frame clones, though not all of them. The sample yields about 42,000 clones, 84% seen once. Sequencing was performed on CD4+ T cells from peripheral blood mononuclear cells, taken before pregnancy. The source is a female donor with multiple sclerosis, enrolled in a pregnancy study.

The table lists this clone with a few counts. The chain links TRBV5-1 to TRBJ1-4; possibly TRBD1 for D (5 bases). CDR1 is SGHRS, CDR2 YFSETQ, per germline. Trimming pared 0 bases from V and 8 bases from J, leaving 14 bases between. The CDR3 has 15 residues. The CDR3 DNA is TGCGCCAGCAGCTTGGCCTGGCAGGGAGGCGAAAAACTGTTTTTT. Protein sequence: CASSLAWQGGEKLFF.

The CDR3 coding sequence is TGTGCCAGCAACAGGGACATTCATTCACCCCTCCACTTT. Translated, it gives CASNRDIHSPLHF. V gene TRBV6-5 combines with J gene TRBJ1-6; D might be TRBD1 (6 bases). The V end lost 7 bases, the J end lost 8 bases, and 12 bases lay between the germline ends. Per the germline V gene, CDR1 is MNHEY and CDR2 is SVGAGI. CDR3 length: 13 residues.

The CDR3 nucleotides are TGTGCCAGCAGCTTATTCTTGGCAGGGGGAAATCAGCCCCAGCATTTT. Translating it yields CASSLFLAGGNQPQHF. The chain carries TRBV7-7 and TRBJ1-5; 7 nucleotides agree with TRBD1. With V trimmed by 2 bases and J by 4 bases, 8 bases remained unmatched. The germline V gene has CDR1 SSHAT and CDR2 FNYEAQ (reference sequence). The CDR3 loop spans 16 amino acids.

This chain joins TRBV30 and TRBJ1-6; possibly TRBD1 for D (5 bases). CDR3 length: 13 amino acids. Per the germline V gene, CDR1 is GTSNPN and CDR2 is SVGIG (reference sequence). The germline V and J ends were trimmed by 2 bases and 8 bases, with 10 bases remaining between them. CDR3 sequence: CAWSQGNDSPLHF. Written as DNA, the CDR3 is TGTGCCTGGAGTCAGGGAAACGATTCACCCCTCCACTTT.

The chain has TRBV19 and TRBJ1-2, with D perhaps matching TRBD1 (6 bases). The CDR3 runs 14 residues. The germline CDR1 and CDR2 sequences are LNHDA and SQIVND (reference sequence). V gave up 8 bases and J gave up 4 bases, with 17 bases separating them. The CDR3 nucleotides are TGTGCCAGTGGGCCCCTTGGGGGCGGCTATGGCTACACCTTC. It specifies CASGPLGGGYGYTF.

A remark on this clone: The sample contains more than one DNA sequence encoding this CDR3. The CDR3: CAWSLRGNQPQHF. The DNA of the CDR3 is TGTGCCTGGAGTCTTAGAGGCAATCAGCCCCAGCATTTT. The chain uses TRBV30 and TRBJ1-5; D not resolved. In germline, CDR1 is GTSNPN, CDR2 SVGIG (reference sequence). The CDR3 loop spans 13 amino acids. Trimming pared 2 bases from V and 2 bases from J, leaving 7 bases between.

This clone was counted once. The chain couples TRBV19 to TRBJ2-5, with D perhaps matching TRBD1 (6 bases). In germline, CDR1 is LNHDA, CDR2 SQIVND (reference sequence). Trimming removed 5 bases at V and 2 bases at J, with 9 bases between. The CDR3 is 13 amino acids. CDR3 loop: CASSEGTQETQYF. The CDR3 bases are TGTGCCAGTAGTGAGGGGACACAAGAGACCCAGTACTTC.

The chain combines TRBV18 with TRBJ2-5; D is possibly TRBD2 (5 bases). V lost 3 bases, J lost 5 bases, and 13 bases lay in between. The CDR3 length is 14 residues. CDR1 is KGHSH and CDR2 is LQKENI in the germline V gene. CDR3 coding DNA: TGTGCCAGCTCACCCCGTCCTAGCTTGGAGACCCAGTACTTC. This sequence encodes CASSPRPSLETQYF. The variable domain in full, with the rest retrieved from reference TRBV18 and TRBJ2-5, is NAGVMQNPRHLVRRRGQEARLRCSPMKGHSHVYWYRQLPEEGLKFMVYLQKENIIDESGMPKERFSAEFPKEGPSILRIQQVVRGDSAAYFCASSPRPSLETQYFGPGTRLLVL.

The rearrangement links TRBV6-1 to TRBJ2-3, with TRBD2 matching 8 bases. After removal of 2 bases from V and 5 bases from J, the junction contained 3 bases not matched to a gene. From germline, CDR1 is MNHNS and CDR2 SASEGT. CDR3 length equals 14 residues. In nucleotides, the CDR3 is TGTGCCAGCAGTGAAATTAGCGGGAAAGATACGCAGTATTTT. It is translated as CASSEISGKDTQYF.

This chain uses TRBV19 with TRBJ2-5; weak D call: TRBD1 (6 bases). CDR1 and CDR2 (germline): LNHDA, SQIVND (reference sequence). The V gene lost 7 bases and the J gene lost 1 base, with 13 bases spanning the gap. The CDR3 sequence is 14 residues long. The CDR3 coding sequence is TGTGCCAGTAATAAACAGGGTTTCCAAGAGACCCAGTACTTC. This sequence encodes CASNKQGFQETQYF.

This clone was counted once. The gene calls are TRBV2 and TRBJ1-2; the D is unclear. From germline, CDR1 is SNHLY and CDR2 FYNNEI. V lost 2 bases to trimming and J lost 7 bases, with 11 bases between them. The CDR3 sequence is 13 residues long. CDR3 region: CASSEHWEGGYTF. The DNA of the CDR3 is TGTGCCAGCAGTGAACACTGGGAGGGTGGCTACACCTTC.

V and J are TRBV12-5 and TRBJ1-2, with D uncertain. Trimming left V 1 base short and J 13 bases short, with 13 bases between. Germline V gene sequence: CDR1 LGHNT, CDR2 FRNRAP. The CDR3 covers 12 residues. CDR3 protein: CASGLAPAPVTF. CDR3 bases: TGTGCTAGTGGTTTGGCACCCGCCCCGGTCACCTTC.

The J gene is TRBJ1-5, the V gene TRBV19; tentative D call: TRBD1 (5 bases). CDR3 length: 18 residues. Trimming removed 5 bases from V and 4 bases from J, with 24 bases in between. CDR1 and CDR2 (germline): LNHDA, SQIVND (reference sequence). The CDR3 loop reads CASSPNRPSVGLNQPQHF. The CDR3 region has the DNA TGTGCCAGTAGTCCGAATCGACCTTCCGTGGGACTAAATCAGCCCCAGCATTTT.

This clone was seen only a few times. The chain is built from TRBV6-6 and TRBJ2-3; D call uncertain. Germline V CDR1 and CDR2: MNHNY, SVGAGI (reference sequence). This CDR3 spans 13 amino acids. V was clipped by 0 bases and J by 4 bases, with 5 bases between them. CDR3 amino acids: CASSYSGPDTQYF. CDR3 coding DNA: TGTGCCAGCAGTTACTCGGGCCCAGATACGCAGTATTTT.